This T cell receptor (beta chain) derives from a study of T-cell reconstitution after alpha-beta-depleted transplantation in children. For this clonotype: The antigen is unknown.

The germline V gene has CDR1 SGHAT and CDR2 FQDESV (reference sequence). The CDR3 has 18 residues. With 5 bases removed from V and 6 bases from J, the gap between germline ends came to 25 bases. Construction of the TCRbeta library involved unique molecular identifiers. TCRdb used MiXCR to reprocess the PCR reads, holding one entry per CDR3 protein. The sample yields under 250,000 distinct CDR3 sequences, around a sixth seen once. Study-wide points: Surviving thymic progenitors and recipient T cells were the source of high TCRbeta diversity at day 60 in some patients. The main origin of T-cell counts and diversity one year after transplant was newly produced T cells. The origin of alpha-beta T cells about two months after transplant was reportedly several hundred expanded graft clones.

The chain couples TRBV11-1 to TRBJ2-2, with D perhaps matching TRBD2 (5 bases). The TCR was taken from a male patient aged 2 to 9 who had a stem cell transplant for acute lymphoblastic leukemia, so the T cells may come from the graft donor. Sequenced here: PBMCs, mostly from graft donor cells, sampled 360 days after TCRalphabeta/CD19-depleted stem cell transplant. In nucleotides, the CDR3 is TGTGCCAGCAGCCCCCGGGCGGAATTAACTAGGCGGGCCGGGGAGCTGTTTTTT. Amino acids: CASSPRAELTRRAGELFF.